This T cell receptor (beta chain) was captured in a study of T cells in Graves' hyperthyroidism and ophthalmopathy. Study-level points and caveats: Ophthalmopathy was told apart from stable hyperthyroidism by a 13 V-J model.

Regarding this clonotype: No antigen is known for it.

TCR beta CDR3 region amplification was performed from RNA transcripts. The HTBI primer set served for first-round RT-PCR of the TCR CDR3. TCRdb fed the multiplex PCR reads into MiXCR, producing one record per CDR3 protein. The sample shows roughly 500,000 distinct CDR3 sequences, more than 45% of them seen only once. The source is an adult woman with Graves' disease, either hyperthyroidism or ophthalmopathy (not recorded which). The sample comprised peripheral blood or thyroid tissue (not recorded which).

The CDR3 is CASSRTIYQITRNSPLHF. The CDR3 region has the DNA TGCGCCAGCAGCCGAACCATTTACCAGATTACCCGTAATTCACCCCTCCACTTT. The chain is built from TRBV4-1 and TRBJ1-6; no firm D call. Germline V gene sequence: CDR1 MGHRA, CDR2 YSYEKL. Trimming took off 4 bases at V and 6 bases at J, with 22 bases between the two ends. The CDR3 sequence is 18 residues long.